This T cell receptor (beta chain) was captured by sequencing in a study of T cells in Graves' hyperthyroidism and ophthalmopathy. This clonotype has a count of ten or more. Germline V CDR1 and CDR2: SGHTA, FQGNSA. Trimming removed 3 bases from V and 2 bases from J; junction bases left unmatched: 12. This CDR3 is 17 amino acids long. TCR beta CDR3 region amplification was performed from RNA transcripts. First-round RT-PCR of the TCR CDR3 relied on the HTBI primer set. TCRdb re-analysed the multiplex PCR reads in MiXCR, keeping a single row per CDR3 protein. This table has just under 750,000 distinct CDR3 sequences, about 35% appearing once.

The sample comprised blood. This TCR was recovered from a woman in her thirties or forties with Graves' hyperthyroidism. This rearrangement joins TRBV7-2 to TRBJ1-1; 7 bases align to TRBD1. The CDR3: CASSLMSQGGLNTEAFF. DNA of the CDR3: TGTGCCAGCAGCTTGATGTCGCAGGGGGGCCTCAACACTGAAGCTTTCTTT.